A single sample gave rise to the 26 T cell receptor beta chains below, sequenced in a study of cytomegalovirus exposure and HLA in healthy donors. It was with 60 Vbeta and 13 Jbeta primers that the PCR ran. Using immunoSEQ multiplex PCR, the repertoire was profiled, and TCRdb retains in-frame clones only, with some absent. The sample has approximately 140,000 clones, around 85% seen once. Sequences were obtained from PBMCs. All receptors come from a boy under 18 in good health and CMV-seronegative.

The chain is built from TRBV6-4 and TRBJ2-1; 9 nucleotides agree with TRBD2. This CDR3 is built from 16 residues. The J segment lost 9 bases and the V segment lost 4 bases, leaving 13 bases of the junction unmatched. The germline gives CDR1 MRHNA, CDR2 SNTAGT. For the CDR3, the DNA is TGTGCCAGCAGTGGAGGAGTTGCGGGAGGGCACAGTGAGCAGTTCTTC. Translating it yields CASSGGVAGGHSEQFF.

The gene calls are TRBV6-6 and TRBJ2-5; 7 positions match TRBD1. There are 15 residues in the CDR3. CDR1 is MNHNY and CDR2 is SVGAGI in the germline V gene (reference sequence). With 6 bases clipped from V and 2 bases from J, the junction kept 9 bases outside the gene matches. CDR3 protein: CASRTRDSPQETQYF. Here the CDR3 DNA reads TGTGCCAGCAGAACCAGGGACAGCCCACAAGAGACCCAGTACTTC.

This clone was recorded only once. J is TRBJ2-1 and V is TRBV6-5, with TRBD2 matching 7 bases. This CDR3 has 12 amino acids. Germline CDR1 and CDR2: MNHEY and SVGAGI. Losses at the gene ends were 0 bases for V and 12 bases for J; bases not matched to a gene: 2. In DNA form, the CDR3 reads TGTGCCAGCAGTTACTCGACGGGGGGGCAGTTCTTC. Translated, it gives CASSYSTGGQFF.

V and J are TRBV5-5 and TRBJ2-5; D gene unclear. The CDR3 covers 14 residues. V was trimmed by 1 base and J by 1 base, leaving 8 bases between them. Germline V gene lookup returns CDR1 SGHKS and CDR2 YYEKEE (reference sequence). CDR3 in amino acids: CASSLITSQETQYF. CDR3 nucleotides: TGTGCCAGCAGCTTGATTACTTCCCAAGAGACCCAGTACTTC.

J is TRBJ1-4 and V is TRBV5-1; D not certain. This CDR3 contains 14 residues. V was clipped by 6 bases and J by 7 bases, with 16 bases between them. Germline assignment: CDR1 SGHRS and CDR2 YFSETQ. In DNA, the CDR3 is TGCGCCAGCACCCTCGGAGGGTCGGGTGAAAAACTGTTTTTT. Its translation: CASTLGGSGEKLFF.

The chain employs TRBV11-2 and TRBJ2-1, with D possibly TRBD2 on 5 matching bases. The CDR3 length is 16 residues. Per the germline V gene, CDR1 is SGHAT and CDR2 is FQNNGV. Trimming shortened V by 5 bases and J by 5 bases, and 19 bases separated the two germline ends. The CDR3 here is CASSPIHREGNNEQFF. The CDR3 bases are TGTGCCAGCAGCCCGATACACAGAGAGGGTAACAATGAGCAGTTCTTC.

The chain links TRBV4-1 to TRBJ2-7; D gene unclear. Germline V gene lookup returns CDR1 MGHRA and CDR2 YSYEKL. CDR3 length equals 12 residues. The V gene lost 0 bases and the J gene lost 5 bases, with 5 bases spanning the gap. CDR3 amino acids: CASSQDGDEQYF. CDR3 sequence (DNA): TGCGCCAGCAGCCAAGACGGTGACGAGCAGTACTTC.

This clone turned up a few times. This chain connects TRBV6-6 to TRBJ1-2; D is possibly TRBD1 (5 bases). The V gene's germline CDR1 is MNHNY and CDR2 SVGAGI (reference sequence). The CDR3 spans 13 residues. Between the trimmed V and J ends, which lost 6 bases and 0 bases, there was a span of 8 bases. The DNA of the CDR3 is TGTGCCAGCAGGACAGCAACTAACTATGGCTACACCTTC. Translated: CASRTATNYGYTF.

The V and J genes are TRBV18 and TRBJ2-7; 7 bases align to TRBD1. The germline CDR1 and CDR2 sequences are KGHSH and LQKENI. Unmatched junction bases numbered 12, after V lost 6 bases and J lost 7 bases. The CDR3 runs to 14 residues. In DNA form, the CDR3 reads TGTGCCAGCTCGACACAGGGGTCCCTTCAGGAGCAGTACTTC. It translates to CASSTQGSLQEQYF.

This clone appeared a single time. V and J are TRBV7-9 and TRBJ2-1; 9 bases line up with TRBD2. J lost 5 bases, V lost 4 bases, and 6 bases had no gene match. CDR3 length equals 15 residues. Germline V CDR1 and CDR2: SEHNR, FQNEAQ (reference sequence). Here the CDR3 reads CASSSRLAENNEQFF. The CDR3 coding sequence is TGTGCCAGCAGCTCCAGACTAGCGGAGAACAATGAGCAGTTCTTC. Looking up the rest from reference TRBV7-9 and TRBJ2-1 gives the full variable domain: DTGVSQNPRHKITKRGQNVTFRCDPISEHNRLYWYRQTLGQGPEFLTYFQNEAQLEKSRLLSDRFSAERPKGSFSTLEIQRTEQGDSAMYLCASSSRLAENNEQFFGPGTRLTVL.

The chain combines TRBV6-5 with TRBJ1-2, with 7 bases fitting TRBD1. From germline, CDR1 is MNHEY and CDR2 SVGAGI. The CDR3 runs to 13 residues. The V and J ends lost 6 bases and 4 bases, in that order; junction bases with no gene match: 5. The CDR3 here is CASRQNRGYGYTF. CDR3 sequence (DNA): TGTGCCAGCAGACAAAACAGGGGCTATGGCTACACCTTC.

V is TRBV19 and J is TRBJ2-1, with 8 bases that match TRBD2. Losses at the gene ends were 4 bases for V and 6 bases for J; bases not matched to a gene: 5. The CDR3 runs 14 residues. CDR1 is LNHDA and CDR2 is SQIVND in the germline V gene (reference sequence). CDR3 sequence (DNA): TGTGCCAGTAGTAACAGGGCGGGAGGCAATGAGCAGTTCTTC. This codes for CASSNRAGGNEQFF.

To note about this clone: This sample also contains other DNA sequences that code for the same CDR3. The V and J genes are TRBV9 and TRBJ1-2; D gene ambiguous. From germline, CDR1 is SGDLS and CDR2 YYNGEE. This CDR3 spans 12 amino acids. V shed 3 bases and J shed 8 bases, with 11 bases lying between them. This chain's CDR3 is CASSDRVRGYTF. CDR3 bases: TGTGCCAGCAGCGACCGGGTGAGGGGCTACACCTTC.

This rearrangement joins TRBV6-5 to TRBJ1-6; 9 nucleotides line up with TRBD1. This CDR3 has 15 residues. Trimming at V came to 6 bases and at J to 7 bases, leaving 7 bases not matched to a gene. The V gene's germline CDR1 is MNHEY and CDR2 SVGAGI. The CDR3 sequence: CASSDGGTGNSPLHF. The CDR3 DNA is TGTGCCAGCAGCGATGGCGGGACAGGGAATTCACCCCTCCACTTT.

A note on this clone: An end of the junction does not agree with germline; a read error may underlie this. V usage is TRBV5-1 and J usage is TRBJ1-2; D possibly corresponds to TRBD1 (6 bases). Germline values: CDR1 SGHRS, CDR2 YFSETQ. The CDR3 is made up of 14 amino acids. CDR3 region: CASSAGLQGDGYPF. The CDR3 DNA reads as TGCGCCAGCAGCGCAGGCCTACAGGGAGATGGCTACCCCTTC.

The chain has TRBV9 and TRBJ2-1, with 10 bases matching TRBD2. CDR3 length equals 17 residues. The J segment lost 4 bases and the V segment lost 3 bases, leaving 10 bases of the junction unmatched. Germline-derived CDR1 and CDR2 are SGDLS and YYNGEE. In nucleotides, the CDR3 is TGTGCCAGCAGCGGTTACCTGGAGACTAGCGGGTACAATGAGCAGTTCTTC. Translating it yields CASSGYLETSGYNEQFF.

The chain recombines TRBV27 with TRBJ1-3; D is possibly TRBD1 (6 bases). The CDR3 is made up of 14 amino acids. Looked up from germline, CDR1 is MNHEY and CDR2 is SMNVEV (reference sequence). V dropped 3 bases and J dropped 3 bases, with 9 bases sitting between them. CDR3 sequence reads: CASSLAGVGNTIYF. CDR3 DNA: TGTGCCAGCAGTTTGGCAGGGGTTGGAAACACCATATATTTT.

The CDR3 DNA follows: TGTGCCTGGAGTGTACACAACCAAACGCTAGACTACGAGCAGTACTTC. As protein: CAWSVHNQTLDYEQYF. V usage is TRBV30 and J usage is TRBJ2-7; D ambiguous. Trimming stripped 0 bases from V and 3 bases from J, with 18 bases between. The V gene's germline CDR1 is GTSNPN and CDR2 SVGIG (reference sequence). CDR3 size: 16 residues.

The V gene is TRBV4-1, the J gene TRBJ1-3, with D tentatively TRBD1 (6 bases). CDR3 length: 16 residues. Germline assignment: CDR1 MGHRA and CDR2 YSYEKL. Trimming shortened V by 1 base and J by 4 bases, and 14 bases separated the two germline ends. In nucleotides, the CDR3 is TGCGCCAGCAGCCAAGGAACAGGGCCCCTGGGAAACACCATATATTTT. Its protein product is CASSQGTGPLGNTIYF.

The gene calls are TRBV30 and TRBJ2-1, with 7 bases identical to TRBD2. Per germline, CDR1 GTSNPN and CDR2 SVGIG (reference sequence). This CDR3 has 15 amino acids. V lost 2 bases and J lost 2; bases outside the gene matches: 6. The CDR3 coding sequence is TGTGCCTGGAGTCGAATGGGGGGGGCCTACAATGAGCAGTTCTTC. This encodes CAWSRMGGAYNEQFF.

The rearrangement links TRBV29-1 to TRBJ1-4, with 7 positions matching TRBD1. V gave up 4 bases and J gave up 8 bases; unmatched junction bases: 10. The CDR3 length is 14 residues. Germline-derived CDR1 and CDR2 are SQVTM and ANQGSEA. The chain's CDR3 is CSVGGAGGREKLFF. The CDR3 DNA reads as TGCAGCGTTGGGGGGGCAGGGGGACGCGAAAAACTGTTTTTT.

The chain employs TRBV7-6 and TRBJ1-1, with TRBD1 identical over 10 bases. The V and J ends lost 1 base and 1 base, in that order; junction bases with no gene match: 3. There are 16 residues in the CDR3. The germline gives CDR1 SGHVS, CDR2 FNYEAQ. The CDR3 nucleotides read TGTGCCAGCAGCTTAGGGGGACAGGGGAGGAACACTGAAGCTTTCTTT. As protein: CASSLGGQGRNTEAFF. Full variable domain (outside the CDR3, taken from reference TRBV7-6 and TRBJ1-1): GAGVSQSPRYKVTKRGQDVALRCDPISGHVSLYWYRQALGQGPEFLTYFNYEAQQDKSGLPNDRFSAERPEGSISTLTIQRTEQRDSAMYRCASSLGGQGRNTEAFFGQGTRLTVV.

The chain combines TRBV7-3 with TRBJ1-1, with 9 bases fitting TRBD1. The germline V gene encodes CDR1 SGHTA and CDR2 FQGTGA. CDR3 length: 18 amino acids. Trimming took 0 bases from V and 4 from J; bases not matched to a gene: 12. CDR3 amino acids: CASSLTYQDRGRGTEAFF. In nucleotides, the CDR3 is TGTGCCAGCAGCTTAACCTACCAGGACAGGGGCCGGGGCACTGAAGCTTTCTTT.

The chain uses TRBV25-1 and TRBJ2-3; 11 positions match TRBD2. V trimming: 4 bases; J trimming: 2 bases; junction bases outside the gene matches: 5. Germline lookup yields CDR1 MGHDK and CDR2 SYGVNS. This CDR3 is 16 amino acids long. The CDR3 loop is CASSVRLAGITDTQYF. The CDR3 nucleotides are TGTGCCAGCAGTGTAAGACTAGCGGGGATCACAGATACGCAGTATTTT.

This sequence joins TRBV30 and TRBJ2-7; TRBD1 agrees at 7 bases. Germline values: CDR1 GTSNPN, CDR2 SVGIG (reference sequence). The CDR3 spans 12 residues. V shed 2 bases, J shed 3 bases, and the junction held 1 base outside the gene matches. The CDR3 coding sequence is TGTGCCTGGAGTCCAGGGGGCTACGAGCAGTACTTC. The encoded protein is CAWSPGGYEQYF.

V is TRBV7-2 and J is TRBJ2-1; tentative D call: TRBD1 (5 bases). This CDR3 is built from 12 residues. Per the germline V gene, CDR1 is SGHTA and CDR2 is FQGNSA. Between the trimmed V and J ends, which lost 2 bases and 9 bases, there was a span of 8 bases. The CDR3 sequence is CASSLWGTEQFF. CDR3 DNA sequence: TGTGCCAGCAGCTTATGGGGCACTGAGCAGTTCTTC.